The 6 T cell receptor beta chains reported below all come from one sample, sequenced in a study of blood T cell repertoires in COVID-19. Method: immunoSEQ multiplex PCR; TCRdb's copy keeps in-frame clones and lacks some. The sample holds under 350,000 clones; roughly 90% are singletons and the top ten take approximately 2%. Sequencing used peripheral blood. Receptors originate from a woman in her 30s with COVID-19, enrolled during active disease.

The rearrangement uses TRBV29-1 and TRBJ2-3; D might be TRBD2 (5 bases). Germline assignment: CDR1 SQVTM and CDR2 ANQGSEA. This CDR3 comprises 15 residues. The V end was cut by 4 bases, the J end by 0 bases, with 14 bases between. Written as DNA, the CDR3 is TGCAGCGTTGGGAGGCCCAGAACTAGCACAGATACGCAGTATTTT. Protein product: CSVGRPRTSTDTQYF.

This clone was recorded a few times. This chain connects TRBV6-5 to TRBJ1-2, with TRBD1 matching 8 bases. Germline V gene data show CDR1 as MNHEY and CDR2 as SVGAGI. CDR3 length: 15 amino acids. The V and J ends lost 5 bases and 2 bases, in that order; junction bases with no gene match: 7. This CDR3 reads CASSHRQGSNYGYTF. CDR3 in DNA: TGTGCCAGCAGTCACAGACAGGGGTCAAACTATGGCTACACCTTC.

The rearrangement uses TRBV19 and TRBJ2-1; weak D call: TRBD1 (5 bases). The V end was cut by 3 bases, the J end by 0 bases, with 12 bases between. The length of the CDR3 is 16 residues. Germline CDR1 LNHDA, CDR2 SQIVND (reference sequence). The CDR3 bases are TGTGCCAGTAGTATCTTTAGGGGCAGCTCCTACAATGAGCAGTTCTTC. This sequence encodes CASSIFRGSSYNEQFF.

V and J are TRBV28 and TRBJ1-2; D not resolved. CDR3 size: 18 residues. Germline V gives CDR1 MDHEN, CDR2 SYDVKM. Trimming pared 0 bases from V and 3 bases from J, leaving 20 bases between. The CDR3 bases are TGTGCCAGCAGTTTATGGGGCACCGGGAGGAAAAAGGACTATGGCTACACCTTC. It codes for CASSLWGTGRKKDYGYTF.

The chain employs TRBV9 and TRBJ1-3; unclear D gene. CDR3 length: 14 amino acids. Trimming left V 2 bases short and J 0 bases short, with 6 bases between. CDR1 is SGDLS and CDR2 is YYNGEE in the germline V gene. The CDR3: CASSVSISGNTIYF. The CDR3 nucleotides read TGTGCCAGCAGCGTTAGTATCTCTGGAAACACCATATATTTT.

Remarks on this clone: Other nucleotide sequences in the sample specify the same CDR3. The chain's CDR3 is CASSPGQGGEKLFF. CDR3 coding DNA: TGTGCCAGCTCGCCGGGACAGGGAGGTGAAAAACTGTTTTTT. J is TRBJ1-4 and V is TRBV18, with 9 bases identical to TRBD1. Germline V gives CDR1 KGHSH, CDR2 LQKENI. Trimming cost V 6 bases and J 7 bases; bases outside gene matches: 6. The CDR3 contains 14 residues.